The TCR beta chain described here comes from a study of T-cell reconstitution after alpha-beta-depleted transplantation in children. The TCRbeta library was prepared with unique molecular identifiers. TCRdb re-called the PCR reads with MiXCR, one entry per CDR3 protein. The sample carries more than 120,000 distinct CDR3 sequences, 8.8% recorded once. CDR3 length: 14 residues. CDR1 is MDHEN and CDR2 is SYDVKM in the germline V gene. V lost 5 bases and J 7 bases, leaving 17 bases between the germline ends. This clonotype came up many times. The source is a female patient between 2 and 10 years old who had a stem cell transplant for congenital amegakaryocytic thrombocytopenia, so the T cells may come from the graft donor. The sequencing here drew on PBMCs, mostly from graft donor cells, taken 180 days after TCRalphabeta/CD19-depleted stem cell transplant. The chain employs TRBV28 and TRBJ1-1; D not resolved. In DNA, the CDR3 is TGTGCCAGCAGTCTTGGACCGTCGCGGGGTGAAGCTTTCTTT. Encoded protein: CASSLGPSRGEAFF.